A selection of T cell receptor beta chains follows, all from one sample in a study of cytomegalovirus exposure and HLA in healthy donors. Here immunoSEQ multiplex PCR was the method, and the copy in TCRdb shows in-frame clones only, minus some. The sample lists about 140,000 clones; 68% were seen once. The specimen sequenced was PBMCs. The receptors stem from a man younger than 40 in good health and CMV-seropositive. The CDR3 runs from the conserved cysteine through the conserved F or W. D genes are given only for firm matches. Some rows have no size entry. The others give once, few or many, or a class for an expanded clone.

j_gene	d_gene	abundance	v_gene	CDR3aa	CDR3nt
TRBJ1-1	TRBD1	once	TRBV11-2	CASSFGTGTITEAFF	TGTGCCAGCAGTTTTGGGACAGGGACAATCACTGAAGCTTTCTTT
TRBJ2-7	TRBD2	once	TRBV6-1	CASTLAGQNEQYF	TGTGCCAGCACCCTAGCGGGACAGAACGAGCAGTACTTC
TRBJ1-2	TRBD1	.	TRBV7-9	CASSPGTGSGYTF	TGTGCCAGCAGCCCCGGGACAGGGAGCGGCTACACCTTC
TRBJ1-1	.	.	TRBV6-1	CASSGSGYESGYPEAFF	TGTGCCAGCAGTGGATCTGGGTACGAATCCGGGTATCCTGAAGCTTTCTTT
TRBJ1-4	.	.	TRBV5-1	CASRDRNNEKLFF	TGCGCCAGCAGAGACAGGAATAATGAAAAACTGTTTTTT
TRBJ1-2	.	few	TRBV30	CAWSVTQNYGYTF	TGTGCCTGGAGTGTAACGCAGAACTATGGCTACACCTTC
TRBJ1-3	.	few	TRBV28	CASSFRGVSGNTIYF	TGTGCCAGCAGTTTTCGCGGCGTCTCTGGAAACACCATATATTTT
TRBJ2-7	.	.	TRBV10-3	CAISGGTVGYEQYF	TGTGCCATCAGTGGGGGGACTGTAGGCTACGAGCAGTACTTC
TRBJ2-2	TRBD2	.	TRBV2	CASSSSGTNTGELFF	TGTGCCAGCAGTTCTAGCGGGACTAACACCGGGGAGCTGTTTTTT
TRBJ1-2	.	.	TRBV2	CASSEDWGQSYGYTF	TGTGCCAGCAGTGAGGACTGGGGGCAGTCTTATGGCTACACCTTC
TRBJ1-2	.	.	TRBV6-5	CASSPTGLFYGYTF	TGTGCCAGCAGCCCGACAGGATTATTCTATGGCTACACCTTC
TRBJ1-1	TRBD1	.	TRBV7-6	CASSSLTGDTEAFF	TGTGCCAGCAGCTCTTTGACAGGGGACACTGAAGCTTTCTTT
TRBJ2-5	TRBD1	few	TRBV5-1	CASSFGQGERETQYF	TGCGCCAGCAGCTTTGGACAGGGGGAACGTGAGACCCAGTACTTC
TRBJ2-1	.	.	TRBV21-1	CASERGQDNEQFF	TGTGCCAGCGAAAGGGGACAGGACAATGAGCAGTTCTTC
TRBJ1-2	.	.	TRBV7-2	CASSLVPQEAYGYTF	TGTGCCAGCAGCTTAGTACCCCAGGAAGCCTATGGCTACACCTTC